This passage covers 15 T cell receptor beta chains from one sample sequenced in a study of blood T cell repertoires in COVID-19. Profiled with immunoSEQ multiplex PCR; TCRdb holds only in-frame clones, not every one. The sample comprises just over 95,000 clones, 70% to 90% of which are singletons, and 3.5% to 5% rests with the top ten. Sequencing was done on a sample of peripheral blood. Receptors originate from a man aged 60 to 69 with acute or convalescent COVID-19.

The J gene is TRBJ2-5, the V gene TRBV13, with TRBD2 matching over 8 bases. Per the germline V gene, CDR1 is PRHDT and CDR2 is FYEKMQ (reference sequence). This CDR3 region has 17 residues. J was trimmed by 5 bases and V by 0 bases; bases with no gene match: 11. The CDR3 region has the DNA TGTGCCAGCAGCTTAGGCCGTGCGGGAGGAACTAGGGAGACCCAGTACTTC. Amino acids: CASSLGRAGGTRETQYF.

This clone was seen a single time. The rearrangement joins TRBV7-2 to TRBJ2-1, with 10 bases fitting TRBD2. Germline CDR1 is SGHTA and CDR2 is FQGNSA. The length of the CDR3 is 17 residues. With 2 bases clipped from V and 9 bases from J, the junction kept 13 bases outside the gene matches. CDR3 sequence: CASSLLGASGRAGEQFF. CDR3 sequence (DNA): TGTGCCAGCAGCTTACTAGGGGCCAGCGGGAGGGCCGGTGAGCAGTTCTTC.

This clone was recorded only once. The CDR3 here is CASSRDSSGNTIYF. The CDR3 DNA follows: TGTGCCAGCTCCCGGGACTCCTCGGGAAACACCATATATTTT. The chain employs TRBV9 and TRBJ1-3, with TRBD1 as a possible D gene (5 bases). Trimming took off 7 bases at V and 4 bases at J, with 15 bases between the two ends. This CDR3 region has 14 residues. The germline gives CDR1 SGDLS, CDR2 YYNGEE.

The rearrangement uses TRBV10-2 and TRBJ2-5, with 7 bases that match TRBD2. Germline V CDR1 and CDR2: WSHSY, SAAADI. There are 12 residues in the CDR3. V gave up 8 bases and J gave up 5 bases; unmatched junction bases: 5. CDR3 protein: CASETSPETQYF. The CDR3 DNA reads TGCGCCAGCGAGACTAGCCCGGAGACCCAGTACTTC.

The chain uses TRBV3-1 (or the pseudogene TRBV3-2) and TRBJ2-1; D is ambiguous. V lost 1 base, J lost 0 bases, and 7 bases lay in between. Looked up from germline, CDR1 is LGHDT and CDR2 is YNNKEL (reference sequence). The length of the CDR3 is 15 residues. The CDR3 spells CASSQGVRSYNEQFF. CDR3 bases: TGTGCCAGCAGCCAAGGAGTCCGCTCCTACAATGAGCAGTTCTTC.

This clone was observed once. J is TRBJ2-6 and V is TRBV7-6, with 8 nucleotides matching TRBD1. This CDR3 is built from 17 residues. Germline V gives CDR1 SGHVS, CDR2 FNYEAQ. V gave up 1 base and J gave up 1 base; unmatched junction bases: 3. The CDR3 DNA reads as TGTGCCAGCAGCTTAGGGACAGGGCGATCTGGGGCCAACGTCCTGACTTTC. Residues: CASSLGTGRSGANVLTF.

The V and J genes are TRBV9 and TRBJ1-2; TRBD1 matches 9 bases. Germline V gene lookup returns CDR1 SGDLS and CDR2 YYNGEE. The CDR3 spans 15 residues. Trimming took 4 bases from V and 8 from J; bases not matched to a gene: 12. In nucleotides, the CDR3 is TGTGCCAGCAGCCCGTCGGGACAGGGATCCCCGGGCTACACCTTC. Its protein product is CASSPSGQGSPGYTF.

The chain employs TRBV5-4 and TRBJ1-1; 8 nucleotides line up with TRBD1. The CDR3 has 15 residues. Per germline, CDR1 SGHNT and CDR2 YYREEE (reference sequence). The ends lost 4 bases at V and 0 bases at J; junction bases unmatched: 5. CDR3 region: CASSPSGQVNTEAFF. For the CDR3, the DNA is TGTGCCAGCAGCCCTTCGGGACAGGTGAACACTGAAGCTTTCTTT. Full variable domain (missing parts from reference TRBV5-4 and TRBJ1-1): ETGVTQSPTHLIKTRGQQVTLRCSSQSGHNTVSWYQQALGQGPQFIFQYYREEENGRGNFPPRFSGLQFPNYSSELNVNALELDDSALYLCASSPSGQVNTEAFFGQGTRLTVV.

This clone occurred a few times. V is TRBV30 and J is TRBJ1-5; maybe TRBD1 (6 bases). The CDR3 totals 13 residues. Germline assignment: CDR1 GTSNPN and CDR2 SVGIG (reference sequence). Trimming stripped 5 bases from V and 3 bases from J, with 11 bases between. The CDR3 DNA follows: TGTGCCTGGTCCCGGGACACCAATCAGCCCCAGCATTTT. Protein: CAWSRDTNQPQHF.

The chain couples TRBV6-6 to TRBJ2-1; maybe TRBD2 (6 bases). V gave up 6 bases and J gave up 2 bases, with 14 bases separating them. Looked up from germline, CDR1 is MNHNY and CDR2 is SVGAGI (reference sequence). The CDR3 spans 15 residues. CDR3 nucleotide sequence: TGTGCCAGCAGCTCACCGGGAGCTCCCTACAATGAGCAGTTCTTC. Its translation is CASSSPGAPYNEQFF.

This chain joins TRBV5-1 and TRBJ1-4; D gene unclear. V gave up 3 bases and J gave up 8 bases, with 17 bases separating them. This CDR3 contains 15 residues. Looked up from germline, CDR1 is SGHRS and CDR2 is YFSETQ. The CDR3: CASSSGPERREKLFF. As DNA, the CDR3 is TGCGCCAGCAGCTCTGGCCCAGAACGGAGGGAAAAACTGTTTTTT.

The chain recombines TRBV24-1 with TRBJ2-3, with 8 nucleotides matching TRBD1. Looked up from germline, CDR1 is KGHDR and CDR2 is SFDVKD. V dropped 3 bases and J dropped 1; count of bases not matched to a gene: 2. The CDR3 spans 15 residues. CDR3 sequence: CATSDAGGGTDTQYF. The CDR3 DNA is TGTGCCACCAGTGATGCAGGGGGCGGCACAGATACGCAGTATTTT.

The chain links TRBV7-2 to TRBJ1-3; D is undetermined. The CDR3 is 12 amino acids. Germline V lookup: CDR1 SGHTA, CDR2 FQGNSA. The ends were cut back, 2 bases at V and 4 bases at J, with 3 bases in the middle. CDR3 in amino acids: CASSLTGNTIYF. The CDR3 coding sequence is TGTGCCAGCAGCTTAACAGGAAACACCATATATTTT.

This chain connects TRBV7-2 to TRBJ1-2; 7 bases line up with TRBD1. Unmatched junction bases numbered 8, after V lost 6 bases and J lost 1 base. Germline values: CDR1 SGHTA, CDR2 FQGNSA. The length of the CDR3 is 15 residues. The CDR3, as DNA: TGTGCCAGCAGTTTCGGACAGGTCATTAACTATGGCTACACCTTC. It specifies CASSFGQVINYGYTF.

This rearrangement joins TRBV6-1 to TRBJ2-3; the match to TRBD2 covers 10 bases. The V gene end was trimmed by 4 bases and the J gene end by 2 bases; junction bases not matched to a gene: 6. This CDR3 comprises 16 residues. The germline V gene encodes CDR1 MNHNS and CDR2 SASEGT. As DNA, the CDR3 is TGTGCCAGCAGTGGTGTACTAGCGGGACCCACAGATACGCAGTATTTT. Protein product: CASSGVLAGPTDTQYF.